This TCR beta chain was captured in a study of blood T cell repertoires in COVID-19 (dated by TCRdb to between 2020 and 2021). As for the study more broadly: Samples covering the acute and convalescent phases of COVID-19 were provided by collaborators in the United States, Italy and Spain. The material from the prospective study consisted of cDNA or gDNA derived from T cells, B-cell-depleted T cells, or PBMCs. The dataset comprised deeply sampled blood TCRbeta repertoires from subjects exposed to, actively infected with, or recovered from COVID-19. The repertoires were made available in a free public database intended to serve as a resource for research on the immune response to SARS-CoV-2. The samples were drawn from two sources: the first 160 participants of the ongoing ImmuneRACE study, and about 1,300 subjects contributed by 6 global collaborators. Sample metadata almost always included a de-identified subject ID, COVID-19 status, age in years and sex. Where HLA class I and class II types were available, the types were taken from metadata supplied by the sample provider, not from assay-based typing. Overall study outcomes, separate from this receptor: The amount of clinical and demographic metadata varied by source and participant and was provided uncurated.

TCRbeta CDR3 regions were amplified from genomic DNA by means of the immunoSEQ Assay, a bias-controlled multiplex PCR. As for the authors' bioinformatics: Within the assay, amplification of reference gene primers was used to estimate how many nucleated cells each sample contained. To quantify the absolute abundance of each unique TCRbeta CDR3 rearrangement, sequence reads were collapsed and filtered. For each sample, productive Simpson clonality was calculated by taking the square root of Simpson's diversity index across productive rearrangements. TCRdb stores this immuneACCESS table with in-frame sequences only. Part of the clones is absent; in the studies checked, under half of the shortfall reflects unresolved V genes, and no reason is known for the rest. For V, J and clone size, that table is used; D and trimming come from the DNA. This sample holds approximately 300,000 clones; more than 90% were observed only once. Of the sample, 3% to 5% falls within the top ten clones.

Participants in the prospective study were enrolled through a virtual design, were aged roughly 18 to 100 years, and lived in roughly 25 United States geographic areas. In the prospective study, cohorts were assigned on the basis of participant-reported clinical history obtained from a screening survey and a study questionnaire. Exposed participants had been in contact, within 2 weeks of entering the study, with a person who had a PCR-confirmed or clinician-diagnosed case of COVID-19. Mobile phlebotomists in the prospective study collected whole blood, serum and a nasopharyngeal or oropharyngeal swab from every participant. Participants in the prospective study had the option to provide additional blood draws and questionnaires over a roughly 2-month period. Blood samples from the prospective study were shipped frozen or at room temperature prior to DNA extraction. Trimming at the junction amounts to 1 base on V and 2 bases on J, and the germline ends lie 6 bases apart. The germline V gene supplies CDR1 MNHNS and CDR2 SASEGT. The CDR3 goes from the cysteine to the phenylalanine over 13 residues. Here the CDR3 DNA is all that survives: 39 bases in frame from base 1.

Worth noting for this clone: Its antigen is currently not known. Base qualities are not recorded, but no much larger clone differs from it by a single base.

The TCR originated in a woman in her twenties or thirties who had been exposed to COVID-19. What was sequenced was PBMCs or T cells enriched from blood (not recorded which). The chain joins TRBV6-1 to TRBJ2-7, with no confident D gene call. The DNA sequence reads TGTGCCAGCAGTGAAGGCACAACCTACGAGCAGTACTTC. This encodes CASSEGTTYEQYF.